This T cell receptor beta chain was sequenced in a study of blood T cell repertoires in COVID-19. Study details: From T cells, B-cell-depleted T cells, or PBMCs came the material, which was cDNA or gDNA.

Sequencing was performed with immunoSEQ multiplex PCR; in TCRdb, only in-frame clones are kept and a portion is missing. The sample has approximately 140,000 clones; approximately 86% are singletons. CDR1 and CDR2 (germline): KGHSH, LQKENI. With 4 bases clipped from V and 3 bases from J, the junction kept 3 bases outside the gene matches. This CDR3 comprises 15 residues. The sample comprised peripheral blood. This chain joins TRBV18 and TRBJ2-3, with 11 bases aligning to TRBD2. This clonotype was obtained from a woman in her sixties or seventies with active or convalescent COVID-19. The CDR3 region is CASSLSGGATDTQYF. CDR3 bases: TGTGCCAGCTCACTTAGCGGGGGGGCGACAGATACGCAGTATTTT.